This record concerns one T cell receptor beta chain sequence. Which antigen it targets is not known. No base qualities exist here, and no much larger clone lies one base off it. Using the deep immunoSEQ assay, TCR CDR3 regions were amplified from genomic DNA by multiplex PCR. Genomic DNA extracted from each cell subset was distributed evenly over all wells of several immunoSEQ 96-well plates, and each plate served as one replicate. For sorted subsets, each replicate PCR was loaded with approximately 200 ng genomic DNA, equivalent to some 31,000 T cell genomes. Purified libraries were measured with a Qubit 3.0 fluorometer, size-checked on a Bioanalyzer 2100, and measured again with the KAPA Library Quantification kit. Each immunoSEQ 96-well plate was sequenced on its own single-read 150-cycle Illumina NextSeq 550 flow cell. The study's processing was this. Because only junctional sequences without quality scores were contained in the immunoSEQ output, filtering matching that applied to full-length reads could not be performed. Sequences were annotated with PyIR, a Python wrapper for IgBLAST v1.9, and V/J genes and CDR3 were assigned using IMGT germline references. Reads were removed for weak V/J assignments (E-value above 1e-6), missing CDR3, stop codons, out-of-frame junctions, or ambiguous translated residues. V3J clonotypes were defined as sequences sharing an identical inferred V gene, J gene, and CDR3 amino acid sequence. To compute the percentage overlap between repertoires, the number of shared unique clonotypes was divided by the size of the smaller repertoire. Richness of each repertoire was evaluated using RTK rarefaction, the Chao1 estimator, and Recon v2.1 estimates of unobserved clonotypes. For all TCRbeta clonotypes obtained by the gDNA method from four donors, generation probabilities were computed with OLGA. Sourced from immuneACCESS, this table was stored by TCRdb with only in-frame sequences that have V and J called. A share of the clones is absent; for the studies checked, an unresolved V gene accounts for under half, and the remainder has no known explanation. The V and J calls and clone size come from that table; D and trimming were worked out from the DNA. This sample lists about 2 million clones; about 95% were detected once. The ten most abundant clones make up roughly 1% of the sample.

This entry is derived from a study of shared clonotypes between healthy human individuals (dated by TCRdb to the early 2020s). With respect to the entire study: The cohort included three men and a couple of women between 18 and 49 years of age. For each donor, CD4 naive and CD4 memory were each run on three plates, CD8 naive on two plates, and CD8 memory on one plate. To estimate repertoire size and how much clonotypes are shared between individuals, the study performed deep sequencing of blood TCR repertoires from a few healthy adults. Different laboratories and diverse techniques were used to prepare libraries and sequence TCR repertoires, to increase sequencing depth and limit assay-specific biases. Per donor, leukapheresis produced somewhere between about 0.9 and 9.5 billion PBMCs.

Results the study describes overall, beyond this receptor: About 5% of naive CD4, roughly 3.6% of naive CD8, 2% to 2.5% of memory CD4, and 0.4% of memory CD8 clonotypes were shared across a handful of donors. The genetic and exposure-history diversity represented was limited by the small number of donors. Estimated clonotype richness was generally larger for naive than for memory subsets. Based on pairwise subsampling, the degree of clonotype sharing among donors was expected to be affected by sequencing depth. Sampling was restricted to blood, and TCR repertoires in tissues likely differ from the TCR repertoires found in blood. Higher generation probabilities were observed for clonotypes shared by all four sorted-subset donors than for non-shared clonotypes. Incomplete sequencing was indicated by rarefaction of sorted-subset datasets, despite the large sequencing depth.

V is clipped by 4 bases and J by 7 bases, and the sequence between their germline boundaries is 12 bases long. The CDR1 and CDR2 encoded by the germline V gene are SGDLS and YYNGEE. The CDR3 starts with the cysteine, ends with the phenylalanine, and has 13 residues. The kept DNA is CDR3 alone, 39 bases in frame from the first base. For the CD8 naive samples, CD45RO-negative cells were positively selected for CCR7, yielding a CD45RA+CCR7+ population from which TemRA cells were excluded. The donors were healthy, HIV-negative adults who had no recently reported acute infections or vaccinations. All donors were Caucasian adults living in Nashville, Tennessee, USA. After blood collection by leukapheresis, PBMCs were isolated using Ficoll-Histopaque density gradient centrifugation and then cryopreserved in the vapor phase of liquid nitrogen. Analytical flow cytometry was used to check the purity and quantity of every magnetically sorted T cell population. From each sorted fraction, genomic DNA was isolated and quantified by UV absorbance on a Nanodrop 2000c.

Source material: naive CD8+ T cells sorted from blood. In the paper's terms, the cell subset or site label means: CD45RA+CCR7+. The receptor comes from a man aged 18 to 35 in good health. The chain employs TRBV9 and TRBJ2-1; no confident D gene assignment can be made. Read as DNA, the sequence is TGTGCCAGCAGCCCTGACATATTTAATGAGCAGTTCTTC. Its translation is CASSPDIFNEQFF.